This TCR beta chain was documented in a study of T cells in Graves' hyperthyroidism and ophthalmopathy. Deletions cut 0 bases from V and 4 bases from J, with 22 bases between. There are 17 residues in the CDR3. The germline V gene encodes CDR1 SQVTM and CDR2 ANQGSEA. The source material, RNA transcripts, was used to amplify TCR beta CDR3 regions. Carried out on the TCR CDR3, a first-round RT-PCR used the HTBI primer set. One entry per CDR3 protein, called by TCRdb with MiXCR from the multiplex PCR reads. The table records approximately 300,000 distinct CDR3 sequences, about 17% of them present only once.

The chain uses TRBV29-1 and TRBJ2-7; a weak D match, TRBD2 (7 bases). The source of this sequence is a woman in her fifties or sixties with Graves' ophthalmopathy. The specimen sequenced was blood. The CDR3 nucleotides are TGCAGCGTTGAAGAACCTGTCGGAGGGGGGGGCTTTTACGAGCAGTACTTC. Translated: CSVEEPVGGGGFYEQYF.